This T cell receptor beta chain derives from a study of read filtering for tumor transcriptome and immune sequencing. As for the study in general: DNase treatment preceded whole-transcriptome library preparation. Per sample, TCR-region reads ranged about 4.05 to 10.27 million by IR-seq, 85 to 1273 by RNA-seq.

CDR3 length: 14 residues. CDR1 and CDR2 (germline): LGHDT, YNNKEL (reference sequence). Between the trimmed V and J ends, which lost 1 base and 4 bases, there was a span of 8 bases. Molecular barcoded adaptors covering alpha/delta and beta/gamma chains were used on approximately 400 ng RNA. TCRdb redid the calling of the reads with MiXCR, one entry per CDR3 protein. The repertoire consists of tens of thousands of distinct CDR3 sequences, with about a fifth occurring once and the leading ten covering 30% to 45%. This chain links TRBV3-1 with TRBJ1-3; D gene unclear. The sequenced sample was a population of CD138-negative cells sorted from bone marrow. This receptor was taken from a donor at least 40 years old with multiple myeloma. CDR3 in DNA: TGTGCCAGCAGCCAAGGGACCGTCGGAAACACCATATATTTT. Translating gives CASSQGTVGNTIYF.